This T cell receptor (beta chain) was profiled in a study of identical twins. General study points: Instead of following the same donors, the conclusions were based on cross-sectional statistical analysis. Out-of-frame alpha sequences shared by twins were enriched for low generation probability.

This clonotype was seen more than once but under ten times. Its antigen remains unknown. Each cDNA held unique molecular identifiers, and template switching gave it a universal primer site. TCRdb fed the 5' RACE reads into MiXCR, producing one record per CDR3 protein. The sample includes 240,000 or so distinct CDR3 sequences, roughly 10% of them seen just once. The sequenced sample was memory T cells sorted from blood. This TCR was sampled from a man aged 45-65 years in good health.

This CDR3 reads CASSLWSSSYNEQFF. Written as DNA, the CDR3 is TGTGCCAGCAGTTTGTGGAGTAGCTCCTACAATGAGCAGTTCTTC. The rearrangement links TRBV28 to TRBJ2-1; D remains unclear. The length of the CDR3 is 15 residues. V lost 3 bases, J lost 0 bases, and 9 bases lay in between. Germline V lookup: CDR1 MDHEN, CDR2 SYDVKM.